This record concerns one TCR beta chain sequence. This specimen belongs to a study of CD8 T cells in ankylosing spondylitis. The CDR3 sequence is 14 residues long. V was clipped by 5 bases and J by 5 bases, with 13 bases between them. Germline values: CDR1 LNHDA, CDR2 SQIVND (reference sequence). In TCRdb, the 5' RACE reads were re-called with MiXCR into one record per CDR3 protein. The sample has 100,000 to 150,000 distinct CDR3 sequences, around 8.5% seen once. Source material: blood, either unsorted or a sorted T cell fraction (not recorded which). V gene TRBV19 combines with J gene TRBJ2-1; unclear D gene. The source is a male donor with ankylosing spondylitis or in good health (not recorded which). The CDR3 region is CASSSWMRNNEQFF. The CDR3 DNA reads TGTGCCAGTAGTTCCTGGATGAGGAACAATGAGCAGTTCTTC.